Sequencing of this T cell receptor (beta chain) was carried out in a study of response to subunit inactivated influenza vaccine. The study, taken as a whole, reports: It was the authors' suggestion that each seasonal influenza vaccination recruits few new T cells.

From the RT-PCR reads, TCRdb called clonotypes with MiXCR, one entry per CDR3 protein. The data show 650,000 to 800,000 distinct CDR3 sequences, with around a sixth seen just once and approximately 11% held by the top ten. Details on this clonotype: Its cognate antigen is unknown.

The CDR3 totals 15 residues. Germline V gene sequence: CDR1 MNHEY, CDR2 SVGAGI. V lost 3 bases to trimming and J lost 4 bases, with 15 bases between them. The sequence was obtained from a man over 45 who received an inactivated influenza vaccine. The specimen was PBMCs from blood, collected approximately 5 days after vaccination. This chain links TRBV6-5 with TRBJ2-5; D is uncertain. In DNA form, the CDR3 reads TGTGCCAGCAGTTATGATTCGTGGCGCCGAGAGACCCAGTACTTC. This sequence encodes CASSYDSWRRETQYF.